Below are 18 T cell receptor beta chains sequenced from a single sample in a study of blood T cell repertoires in COVID-19 (dated by TCRdb to 2020 to 2022). The method behind the library was the immunoSEQ multiplex PCR assay. Entries here come from immuneACCESS through TCRdb and include only in-frame sequences with V and J called. Some clones fail to appear in such tables; in the studies checked, an unresolved V gene covers under half of the shortfall, and the cause of the remainder is unknown. For this sample there are hundreds of thousands of clones; around 87% appear just once. The ten most abundant clones make up around 3% of the sample. The sequenced material came from peripheral blood. Receptor source: a human donor in a cohort sampled during active COVID-19.

This chain connects TRBV7-3 to TRBJ1-1, with D maybe TRBD1 (6 bases). Trimming removed 5 bases at V and 3 bases at J, with 13 bases between. This CDR3 spans 14 amino acids. Germline V lookup: CDR1 SGHTA, CDR2 FQGTGA. CDR3 bases: TGTGCCAGCAGCGCCACAGGGACCGACACTGAAGCTTTCTTT. Translated, it gives CASSATGTDTEAFF.

Turning to this clone: Different DNA sequences within this sample yield the same CDR3. The chain carries TRBV12-3 or TRBV12-4 and TRBJ2-7, with D perhaps TRBD2 (6 bases). Deletions cut 1 base from V and 3 bases from J, with 7 bases between. CDR3 length equals 13 residues. The CDR3 here is CASSLGGDYEQYF. The CDR3 region has the DNA TGTGCCAGCAGTTTAGGGGGGGACTACGAGCAGTACTTC.

The V and J genes are TRBV30 and TRBJ2-3, with 8 bases matching TRBD1. The CDR3 is 15 amino acids. CDR1 GTSNPN and CDR2 SVGIG come from the germline V gene (reference sequence). V shed 2 bases and J 3 bases; nucleotides not matched to a gene: 7. CDR3 sequence (DNA): TGTGCCTGGAGTACCGGGACAGGAAATACAGATACGCAGTATTTT. It codes for CAWSTGTGNTDTQYF.

In its sample, this clone was seen once. The V call is TRBV19, the J call TRBJ1-2; possible D gene TRBD1, 5 bases. Germline V gives CDR1 LNHDA, CDR2 SQIVND (reference sequence). V was cut by 8 bases and J by 5 bases, with 15 bases left in between. The CDR3 runs to 13 residues. This CDR3 reads CASWETGGYGYTF. The CDR3, as DNA: TGTGCCAGTTGGGAAACAGGAGGGTATGGCTACACCTTC.

V and J are TRBV2 and TRBJ2-7, with D tentatively TRBD2 (7 bases). Trimming shortened V by 6 bases and J by 6 bases, and 12 bases separated the two germline ends. This CDR3 spans 12 amino acids. Germline V lookup: CDR1 SNHLY, CDR2 FYNNEI. CDR3 in amino acids: CASRAGAGEQYF. CDR3 in DNA: TGTGCCAGCAGGGCGGGGGCAGGCGAGCAGTACTTC.

CDR3 region: CAIPEASYNEQFF. The DNA of the CDR3 is TGTGCCATCCCGGAGGCGTCCTACAATGAGCAGTTCTTC. The chain uses TRBV28 and TRBJ2-1; weak D call: TRBD2 (5 bases). Looked up from germline, CDR1 is MDHEN and CDR2 is SYDVKM. Trimming removed 10 bases at V and 1 base at J, with 11 bases between. There are 13 residues in the CDR3.

The CDR3 DNA reads TGCGCCAGCAGCGACATGAGAAGCAATCAGCCCCAGCATTTT. As protein: CASSDMRSNQPQHF. The rearrangement joins TRBV4-1 to TRBJ1-5; D not certain. Germline CDR1 is MGHRA and CDR2 is YSYEKL. V lost 5 bases and J lost 1, with 9 bases in between. The CDR3 is 14 amino acids.

V gene TRBV15 combines with J gene TRBJ2-4; D not certain. CDR3 size: 17 residues. V gave up 1 base and J gave up 1 base, with 14 bases separating them. Germline loops: CDR1 LNHNV, CDR2 YYDKDF (reference sequence). In DNA, the CDR3 is TGTGCCACCAGCAGAGTAGAGCTTTGGTTTGCCAAAAACATTCAGTACTTC. Translating it yields CATSRVELWFAKNIQYF. Filled out from reference TRBV15 and TRBJ2-4, the complete variable domain reads DAMVIQNPRYQVTQFGKPVTLSCSQTLNHNVMYWYQQKSSQAPKLLFHYYDKDFNNEADTPDNFQSRRPNTSFCFLDIRSPGLGDTAMYLCATSRVELWFAKNIQYFGAGTRLSVL.

In its sample, this clone was seen once. The chain carries TRBV28 and TRBJ1-1; the D gene is possibly TRBD1 (5 bases). CDR3 size: 14 residues. The germline gives CDR1 MDHEN, CDR2 SYDVKM. Trimming removed 6 bases at V and 4 bases at J, with 15 bases between. The CDR3 loop is CASSRAGATTEAFF. In DNA, the CDR3 is TGTGCCAGCAGCCGTGCTGGGGCGACCACTGAAGCTTTCTTT.

The J gene is TRBJ1-6, the V gene TRBV14; 8 bases map to TRBD1. V was pared by 5 bases and J by 1 base, with 4 bases of the junction left unmatched. The CDR3 runs 16 residues. The germline V gene encodes CDR1 SGHDN and CDR2 FVKESK. The CDR3 loop reads CASSYRQGSYNSPLHF. The CDR3, as DNA: TGTGCCAGCAGCTACCGACAGGGGTCCTATAATTCACCCCTCCACTTT. Full variable domain (missing parts from reference TRBV14 and TRBJ1-6): EAGVTQFPSHSVIEKGQTVTLRCDPISGHDNLYWYRRVMGKEIKFLLHFVKESKQDESGMPNNRFLAERTGGTYSTLKVQPAELEDSGVYFCASSYRQGSYNSPLHFGNGTRLTVT.

This chain connects TRBV24-1 to TRBJ2-3, with 8 bases matching TRBD1. Germline trimming cut 2 bases from V and 1 base from J; bases unmatched to any gene: 13. The CDR3 runs 19 residues. CDR1 is KGHDR, CDR2 SFDVKD, per germline. CDR3 region: CATSDSGTGPTWGTDTQYF. The CDR3 nucleotides are TGTGCCACCAGTGATTCGGGGACAGGACCCACGTGGGGCACAGATACGCAGTATTTT.

The chain links TRBV24-1 to TRBJ2-3; D is possibly TRBD1 (6 bases). V dropped 4 bases and J dropped 1 base, with 8 bases sitting between them. Germline-derived CDR1 and CDR2 are KGHDR and SFDVKD. This CDR3 is 14 amino acids long. CDR3 in amino acids: CATSDRTGTDTQYF. CDR3 coding DNA: TGTGCCACCAGTGACAGGACAGGCACAGATACGCAGTATTTT.

V usage is TRBV7-6 and J usage is TRBJ2-5, with D possibly matching TRBD2 (6 bases). V gave up 1 base and J gave up 5 bases, with 14 bases separating them. Germline V gives CDR1 SGHVS, CDR2 FNYEAQ. The CDR3 is 15 residues long. The CDR3 DNA sequence: TGTGCCAGCAGCTTAGGGCTAGCCGGAGGGGAGACCCAGTACTTC. Translating gives CASSLGLAGGETQYF.

The rearrangement links TRBV3-1 (or the pseudogene TRBV3-2) to TRBJ1-1; D is perhaps TRBD1 (5 bases). Trimming removed 0 bases at V and 5 bases at J, with 13 bases between. The CDR3 loop spans 15 amino acids. Germline V gene sequence: CDR1 LGHDT, CDR2 YNNKEL (reference sequence). CDR3 nucleotide sequence: TGTGCCAGCAGCCAAGAGGTTGGGGCGCGGACTGAAGCTTTCTTT. It specifies CASSQEVGARTEAFF.

This clone was counted at least ten times. The rearrangement links TRBV5-1 to TRBJ1-6, with 9 nucleotides matching TRBD1. CDR3 length: 14 amino acids. V gave up 0 bases and J gave up 9 bases; unmatched junction bases: 1. The germline V gene has CDR1 SGHRS and CDR2 YFSETQ. The CDR3 DNA is TGCGCCAGCAGCTTGGGACAGGGGGGTTCACCCCTCCACTTT. As protein: CASSLGQGGSPLHF.

This chain joins TRBV10-3 and TRBJ1-1; D gene unclear. This CDR3 contains 13 residues. Deletions cut 4 bases from V and 0 bases from J, with 6 bases between. Per the germline V gene, CDR1 is ENHRY and CDR2 is SYGVKD. The CDR3, as DNA: TGTGCCATCAGTGGTGAGATGAACACTGAAGCTTTCTTT. Translation gives CAISGEMNTEAFF.

The gene calls are TRBV19 and TRBJ1-2; 7 bases line up with TRBD1. With 6 bases clipped from V and 4 bases from J, the junction kept 17 bases outside the gene matches. The CDR3 covers 17 residues. Germline V gene data show CDR1 as LNHDA and CDR2 as SQIVND (reference sequence). Here the CDR3 DNA reads TGTGCCAGTAGCGCCGAGGCCCAGGGGGGTCTCGCCTATGGCTACACCTTC. It specifies CASSAEAQGGLAYGYTF.

The chain is built from TRBV27 and TRBJ1-5, with D uncertain. The V gene lost 6 bases and the J gene lost 4 bases, with 10 bases spanning the gap. This CDR3 is built from 13 residues. Germline CDR1 and CDR2: MNHEY and SMNVEV (reference sequence). The CDR3, as DNA: TGTGCCAGCAGGCCAGACGGGAATCAGCCCCAGCATTTT. It yields the protein CASRPDGNQPQHF.